This record covers a single T cell receptor beta chain. The antigen is undetermined. The data were taken from a study of neurological immune-mediated disorders. Study-wide context: Multiple sclerosis patients numbering 34 comprised roughly 30 relapsing-remitting and 3 secondary progressive patients.

The CDR3 consists of 12 residues. From germline, CDR1 is DFQATT and CDR2 SNEGSKA (reference sequence). The ends lost 0 bases at V and 4 bases at J; junction bases unmatched: 0. Whole-study findings and limits: TCR-beta repertoires seemed private in all groups, with no expanded CDR3 amino acid sequences shared.

The authors produced cDNA by 5'RACE using 10-nucleotide random UMIs. Via MiXCR, TCRdb re-called the 5' RACE reads, giving one row per CDR3 protein. The table has approximately 70,000 distinct CDR3 sequences, approximately 4.1% seen once. Unsorted libraries were generated from 2 million PBMCs held at -80 degrees C. This receptor was taken from a man aged 25 to 40 with multiple sclerosis. The chain recombines TRBV20-1 with TRBJ2-7, with TRBD2 identical over 7 bases. Specimen: PBMCs. The CDR3 DNA is TGCAGTGCTAGAGAGGGGGGGTACGAGCAGTACTTC. Its translation: CSAREGGYEQYF.